This note documents a single T cell receptor (beta chain) sequence. The CDR3 does not close with the conserved phenylalanine or tryptophan, likely indicating a read error. TCRbeta libraries were built with three rounds of nested PCR, modified from ARM-PCR. TCRdb re-derived calls from the multiplex PCR reads in MiXCR, one entry per CDR3 protein. The table records fewer than 90,000 distinct CDR3 sequences, more than 75% of them present only once. The template was RNA from unsorted bulk tissue. This non-tumor lung sample came from over 3 cm beyond the tumor edge. This entry comes from a study of tumor and adjacent non-tumor tissue in lung cancer. There are 15 residues in the CDR3. Germline V gives CDR1 LGHNA, CDR2 YNFKEQ. The ends were cut back, 7 bases at V and 2 bases at J, with 12 bases in the middle.

The rearrangement uses TRBV4-2 and TRBJ2-6, with D uncertain. Sequenced input: distant non-tumor lung tissue. The source of this sequence is a woman in her forties or fifties with non-small cell lung cancer. The CDR3: CASNLNRPGANVLTV. In DNA, the CDR3 is TGTGCCAGCAACCTCAATCGCCCTGGGGCCAACGTCCTGACTGTC.